A selection of T cell receptor beta chains follows, all from one sample in a study of shared clonotypes between healthy human individuals. Profiled with immunoSEQ multiplex PCR; TCRdb holds only in-frame clones, not every one. The data show 2.3 million or so clones, just over 90% seen once. Sequenced input: naive CD4+ T cells from PBMCs. The receptor set was obtained from a man younger than 35 in good health. Some clones in this sample may be carry-over from other donors' samples. The CDR3 runs from the conserved cysteine through the conserved F or W.

v_gene,j_gene,CDR3aa
TRBV7-9,TRBJ2-5,CASSSGLEAETQYF
TRBV29-1,TRBJ1-1,CSVLRRGNTEAFF
TRBV6-4,TRBJ1-1,CASSDEGGTEAFF
TRBV28,TRBJ2-4,CASHSGGDLRAKNIQYF
TRBV28,TRBJ2-1,CASSTRRYNEQFF
TRBV15,TRBJ1-5,CATSKGLGQPQHF
TRBV21-1,TRBJ2-1,CASSKGPLASGRGYNEQFF
TRBV5-1,TRBJ2-3,CASSLADRGPPDTQYF
TRBV6-1,TRBJ1-4,CASSESSTNEKLFF
TRBV7-6,TRBJ2-7,CASSSLATYEQYF
TRBV5-1,TRBJ1-1,CASSVPGQYENTEAFF
TRBV7-3,TRBJ2-7,CASSPSGVSGRHEQYF
TRBV4-2,TRBJ2-1,CASSQARGETSYNEQFF
TRBV7-2,TRBJ1-3,CASSLESASGNTIYF
TRBV19,TRBJ2-6,CASSGPGQGASGANVLTF
TRBV7-2,TRBJ2-3,CASSATLTMDTQYF
TRBV28,TRBJ2-5,CASSSNGRVTGETQYF
TRBV28,TRBJ1-5,CASLGGTGQPQHF
TRBV7-9,TRBJ1-1,CASSLGAGEAFF
TRBV4-2,TRBJ2-7,CASSQPRTSGASYEQYF
TRBV4-1,TRBJ1-5,CASGGNSNQPQHF
TRBV7-9,TRBJ2-3,CASSFDRGQKDTQYF